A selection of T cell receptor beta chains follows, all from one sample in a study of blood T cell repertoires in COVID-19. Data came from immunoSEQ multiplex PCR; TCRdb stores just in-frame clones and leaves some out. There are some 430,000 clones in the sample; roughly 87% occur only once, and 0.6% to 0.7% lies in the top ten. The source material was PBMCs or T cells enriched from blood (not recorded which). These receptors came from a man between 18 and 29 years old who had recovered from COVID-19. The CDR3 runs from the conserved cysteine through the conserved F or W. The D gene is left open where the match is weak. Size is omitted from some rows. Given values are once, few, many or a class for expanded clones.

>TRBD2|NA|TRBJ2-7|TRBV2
CASVGGVAYEQYF
TGTGCCAGCGTGGGAGGGGTCGCCTACGAGCAGTACTTC
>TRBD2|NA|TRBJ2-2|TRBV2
CASRAGGNTGELFF
TGTGCCAGCAGGGCGGGAGGGAACACCGGGGAGCTGTTTTTT
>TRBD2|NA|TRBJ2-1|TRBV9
CASSVLAGDYNEQFF
TGTGCCAGCAGCGTTCTAGCGGGCGACTACAATGAGCAGTTCTTC
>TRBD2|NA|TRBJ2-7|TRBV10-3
CAISDGGERSYEQYF
TGTGCCATCAGCGACGGGGGGGAAAGGAGCTACGAGCAGTACTTC
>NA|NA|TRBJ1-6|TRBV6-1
CASSGLGHSLLNSPLHF
TGTGCCAGCAGTGGTTTGGGACATTCCCTCCTTAATTCACCCCTCCACTTT
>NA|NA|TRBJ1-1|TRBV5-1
CASSPPLTGKQSMNTEAFF
TGCGCCAGCAGCCCCCCTTTGACAGGCAAGCAATCTATGAACACTGAAGCTTTCTTT
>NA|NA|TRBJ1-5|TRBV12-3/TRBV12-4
CASSLQESQPQHF
TGTGCCAGCAGCCTACAGGAAAGCCAGCCCCAGCATTTT
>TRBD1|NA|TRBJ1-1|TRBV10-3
CAISANGQGTEAFF
TGTGCCATCAGTGCTAACGGACAGGGGACTGAAGCTTTCTTT
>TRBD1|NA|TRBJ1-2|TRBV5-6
CASSPQRTGLGYTF
TGTGCCAGCAGCCCGCAACGGACAGGGCTTGGCTACACCTTC
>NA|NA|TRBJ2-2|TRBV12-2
CASRLDWGQGRDTGELFF
TGTGCAAGTCGCTTAGATTGGGGACAGGGGAGGGACACCGGGGAGCTGTTTTTT
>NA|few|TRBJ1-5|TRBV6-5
CASIPGVNQPQHF
TGTGCCAGCATCCCGGGGGTTAATCAGCCCCAGCATTTT
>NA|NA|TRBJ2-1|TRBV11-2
CASSRRGNEQFF
TGTGCCAGCAGCCGACGAGGGAATGAGCAGTTCTTC
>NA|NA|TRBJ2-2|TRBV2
CASRRNTGELFF
TGTGCCAGCAGGAGGAACACCGGGGAGCTGTTTTTT
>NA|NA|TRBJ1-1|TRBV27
CASSLRELATEAFF
TGTGCCAGCAGTTTACGGGAATTGGCCACTGAAGCTTTCTTT